This TCR beta chain is from a study of cytomegalovirus exposure and HLA in healthy donors. 60 Vbeta and 13 Jbeta primers were used in PCR. This table comes from immunoSEQ multiplex PCR, and its TCRdb copy is limited to in-frame clones, with some not included. The table shows about 120,000 clones, with over 8.5% occurring only once. This clone was counted once. Germline loops: CDR1 SGHRS, CDR2 YFSETQ. V lost 1 base and J lost 3, with 21 bases in between. There are 18 residues in the CDR3. The sequenced sample was PBMCs. The rearrangement joins TRBV5-1 to TRBJ2-3, with a tentative D call TRBD1 (7 bases). The sequence was collected from a woman in her thirties or forties in good health and CMV-seropositive. The CDR3 region is CASSLPARGRGRTDTQYF. DNA of the CDR3: TGCGCCAGCAGCTTGCCCGCTCGGGGCAGGGGGAGGACAGATACGCAGTATTTT. Full variable domain (outside the CDR3, taken from reference TRBV5-1 and TRBJ2-3): KAGVTQTPRYLIKTRGQQVTLSCSPISGHRSVSWYQQTPGQGLQFLFEYFSETQRNKGNFPGRFSGRQFSNSRSEMNVSTLELGDSALYLCASSLPARGRGRTDTQYFGPGTRLTVL.